Below, 32 T cell receptor beta chains from the same sample are listed, as sequenced in a study of blood T cell repertoires in COVID-19. Data came from immunoSEQ multiplex PCR; TCRdb stores just in-frame clones and leaves some out. This sample yields approximately 220,000 clones, of which 65% to 85% are seen a single time; around 8% belongs to the top ten. Sequencing was done on a sample of peripheral blood. The origin of the receptors is a woman over 75 with acute or convalescent COVID-19.

The gene calls are TRBV7-8 and TRBJ2-5; 7 bases are a match to TRBD1. The germline V gene encodes CDR1 SGHVS and CDR2 FQNEAQ. The CDR3 spans 14 residues. V lost 5 bases to trimming and J lost 5 bases; unmatched junction nucleotides: 8. CDR3 residues: CASSRNRGSETQYF. CDR3 coding DNA: TGTGCCAGCAGCCGAAACAGGGGATCGGAGACCCAGTACTTC.

The rearrangement links TRBV24-1 to TRBJ2-1; unclear D gene. This CDR3 has 12 residues. Germline CDR1 and CDR2: KGHDR and SFDVKD. V gave up 3 bases and J gave up 5 bases, with 4 bases separating them. The CDR3 DNA reads TGTGCCACCAGTGATCCCGACAATGAGCAGTTCTTC. Translated: CATSDPDNEQFF.

This clone has a single count. V gene TRBV6-5 combines with J gene TRBJ1-2, with D possibly being TRBD1 (6 bases). CDR3 size: 14 residues. V shed 7 bases and J shed 7 bases, with 19 bases lying between them. CDR1 is MNHEY and CDR2 is SVGAGI in the germline V gene. Written as DNA, the CDR3 is TGTGCCAGCACTATCCAAGCCGGGGGGGCTGGCTACACCTTC. Its translation is CASTIQAGGAGYTF.

The V call is TRBV20-1, the J call TRBJ1-1; weak D call: TRBD1 (6 bases). The CDR3 runs to 10 residues. V lost 6 bases to trimming and J lost 7 bases, with 9 bases between them. Germline V gene data show CDR1 as DFQATT and CDR2 as SNEGSKA (reference sequence). The CDR3 region is CSARGSEAFF. The CDR3 DNA sequence: TGCAGTGCCAGGGGTAGTGAAGCTTTCTTT.

The chain combines TRBV28 with TRBJ2-7, with 9 bases aligning to TRBD2. Germline CDR1 MDHEN, CDR2 SYDVKM. This CDR3 has 16 residues. After removal of 7 bases from V and 2 bases from J, the junction contained 12 bases not matched to a gene. The CDR3 DNA follows: TGTGCCAGCACGACCGTGACTAGCGGCAACCCCTACGAGCAGTACTTC. Protein product: CASTTVTSGNPYEQYF.

The V gene is TRBV11-2, the J gene TRBJ2-1; TRBD2 agrees at 8 bases. The V gene end was trimmed by 5 bases and the J gene end by 6 bases; junction bases not matched to a gene: 9. This CDR3 has 15 amino acids. The germline V gene has CDR1 SGHAT and CDR2 FQNNGV. In DNA form, the CDR3 reads TGTGCCAGCAGCCGGACACCGGGGGGGCCCAATGAGCAGTTCTTC. Translating gives CASSRTPGGPNEQFF.

The J gene is TRBJ2-7, the V gene TRBV6-5; D may be TRBD1 (6 bases). Deletions cut 7 bases from V and 4 bases from J, with 17 bases between. The CDR3 length is 14 residues. CDR1 and CDR2 (germline): MNHEY, SVGAGI. CDR3 in DNA: TGTGCCAGCACCGCAGATGGACAGCCATACGAGCAGTACTTC. This codes for CASTADGQPYEQYF.

The J gene is TRBJ2-7, the V gene TRBV6-5; the D is unclear. The V and J ends lost 5 bases and 1 base respectively, with 6 bases between them. CDR1 is MNHEY and CDR2 is SVGAGI in the germline V gene. CDR3 length equals 12 residues. The CDR3 nucleotides read TGTGCCAGCAGTACAGCTTCCTACGAGCAGTACTTC. Protein: CASSTASYEQYF.

The chain has TRBV15 and TRBJ2-7; 7 bases fit TRBD1. The CDR3 extends over 15 amino acids. Trimming removed 2 bases from V and 4 bases from J; junction bases left unmatched: 8. CDR1 is LNHNV and CDR2 is YYDKDF in the germline V gene (reference sequence). DNA for the CDR3: TGTGCCACCAGCAGAACTCCGGGACAGATTTACGAGCAGTACTTC. It is translated as CATSRTPGQIYEQYF.

CDR3 sequence: CAISEGLQVAVETQYF. For the CDR3, the DNA is TGTGCCATCAGTGAGGGGTTACAAGTAGCTGTAGAGACCCAGTACTTC. The chain links TRBV10-3 to TRBJ2-5; D remains ambiguous. This CDR3 region has 16 residues. Germline CDR1 ENHRY, CDR2 SYGVKD. V was trimmed by 2 bases and J by 4 bases, leaving 17 bases between them.

V gene TRBV30 combines with J gene TRBJ1-5; D remains ambiguous. V dropped 3 bases and J dropped 9 bases, with 18 bases sitting between them. CDR1 and CDR2 from the germline V gene are GTSNPN and SVGIG (reference sequence). The CDR3 sequence is 14 residues long. CDR3 protein: CAWRSSRREGPQHF. The CDR3 DNA reads TGTGCCTGGAGGTCATCCCGCCGCGAGGGGCCCCAGCATTTT.

The rearrangement uses TRBV12-3 or TRBV12-4 and TRBJ2-1; the D is unclear. Between the trimmed V and J ends, which lost 5 bases and 7 bases, there was a span of 3 bases. CDR3 length equals 10 residues. CDR3 coding DNA: TGTGCCAGCAGTCCGAATGAGCAGTTCTTC. Its protein is CASSPNEQFF.

This chain uses TRBV10-2 with TRBJ2-1; D not certain. The V end lost 3 bases, the J end lost 5 bases, and 8 bases lay between the germline ends. Germline V gene data show CDR1 as WSHSY and CDR2 as SAAADI. The CDR3 runs to 13 residues. CDR3 protein: CASSDPGDNEQFF. The CDR3, as DNA: TGCGCCAGCAGTGACCCGGGTGACAATGAGCAGTTCTTC.

The V call is TRBV6-5, the J call TRBJ1-2; D is possibly TRBD1 (6 bases). The CDR3 has 13 amino acids. V was cut by 8 bases and J by 4 bases, with 14 bases left in between. Per germline, CDR1 MNHEY and CDR2 SVGAGI. The CDR3, as DNA: TGTGCCAGCGGGGGCAGGGCGGGCTATGGCTACACCTTC. Translation: CASGGRAGYGYTF.

This chain uses TRBV29-1 with TRBJ1-1; 10 bases are shared with TRBD1. The CDR3 length is 13 residues. Trimming removed 7 bases from V and 3 bases from J; junction bases left unmatched: 5. Per germline, CDR1 SQVTM and CDR2 ANQGSEA. This chain's CDR3 is CSARTGGDTEAFF. The CDR3 DNA follows: TGCAGCGCAAGGACAGGGGGGGACACTGAAGCTTTCTTT.

This clone was picked up one time. V usage is TRBV6-5 and J usage is TRBJ2-5, with TRBD1 as a possible D gene (5 bases). Germline V gives CDR1 MNHEY, CDR2 SVGAGI. This CDR3 spans 14 amino acids. Between the trimmed V and J ends, which lost 1 base and 11 bases, there was a span of 17 bases. The CDR3 coding sequence is TGTGCCAGCAGTTACTATAATATAGACGGACATCAGTACTTC. Translated, it gives CASSYYNIDGHQYF.

This rearrangement joins TRBV6-5 to TRBJ1-6; 11 bases match TRBD1. Per the germline V gene, CDR1 is MNHEY and CDR2 is SVGAGI. V lost 10 bases, J lost 7 bases, and 9 bases stayed unmatched. This CDR3 is 15 amino acids long. Written as DNA, the CDR3 is TGTGCCATCCTAGGGACAGGGGGTTTGAATTCACCCCTCCACTTT. It is translated as CAILGTGGLNSPLHF.

This chain uses TRBV3-1 (or the pseudogene TRBV3-2) with TRBJ2-5; 8 nucleotides agree with TRBD1. The V segment lost 1 base and the J segment 2 bases; nucleotides outside the gene matches: 9. From germline, CDR1 is LGHDT and CDR2 YNNKEL (reference sequence). There are 17 residues in the CDR3. DNA of the CDR3: TGTGCCAGCAGCCAAGTTCCAGGGGGCGCTTCTCAAGAGACCCAGTACTTC. Encoded protein: CASSQVPGGASQETQYF.

The V gene is TRBV28, the J gene TRBJ2-3; 9 nucleotides match TRBD1. This CDR3 is 16 amino acids long. Trimming took 6 bases from V and 0 from J; bases not matched to a gene: 7. In germline, CDR1 is MDHEN, CDR2 SYDVKM. CDR3 bases: TGTGCCAGCAGCCTCCCGGGACAGGGCAGCACAGATACGCAGTATTTT. Translation gives CASSLPGQGSTDTQYF.

The chain has TRBV5-4 and TRBJ2-7, with D possibly TRBD1 on 6 matching bases. This CDR3 contains 12 residues. The germline V and J ends were trimmed by 4 bases and 3 bases, with 8 bases remaining between them. CDR1 SGHNT and CDR2 YYREEE come from the germline V gene (reference sequence). The CDR3 loop reads CASSPQGYEQYF. The CDR3 DNA sequence: TGTGCCAGCAGCCCACAGGGCTACGAGCAGTACTTC.

This clone has just one count. The J gene is TRBJ1-1, the V gene TRBV5-1, with D maybe TRBD1 (6 bases). Trimming pared 4 bases from V and 5 bases from J, leaving 15 bases between. CDR1 SGHRS and CDR2 YFSETQ come from the germline V gene. The CDR3 has 14 residues. In nucleotides, the CDR3 is TGCGCCAGCAGCCTGTTGGGGAGGGGGACTGAAGCTTTCTTT. This translates into CASSLLGRGTEAFF.

This clone was observed once. The chain has TRBV27 and TRBJ2-5; possible D gene TRBD1, 6 bases. This CDR3 is built from 16 residues. Looked up from germline, CDR1 is MNHEY and CDR2 is SMNVEV (reference sequence). Trimming removed 6 bases at V and 0 bases at J, with 17 bases between. In DNA, the CDR3 is TGTGCCAGCAGACCGTTGGCAGGGGAGTACCAAGAGACCCAGTACTTC. Translated: CASRPLAGEYQETQYF.

The chain is built from TRBV7-2 and TRBJ2-1, with a tentative D call TRBD2 (6 bases). CDR1 and CDR2 (germline): SGHTA, FQGNSA. The CDR3 covers 16 residues. V lost 1 base and J 1 base, leaving 11 bases between the germline ends. The CDR3 reads CASSLVGGSSYNEQFF. CDR3 coding DNA: TGTGCCAGCAGCTTAGTGGGGGGAAGTTCCTACAATGAGCAGTTCTTC.

This chain joins TRBV6-5 and TRBJ1-3, with no clear D. The V and J ends lost 10 bases and 4 bases respectively, with 17 bases between them. The length of the CDR3 is 14 residues. Germline V gene data show CDR1 as MNHEY and CDR2 as SVGAGI. The CDR3 here is CAITLGRHGNTIYF. CDR3 bases: TGTGCCATCACTTTGGGCAGGCACGGAAACACCATATATTTT.

The chain uses TRBV11-2 and TRBJ2-3; 9 bases align to TRBD1. The CDR3 runs to 14 residues. J gave up 5 bases and V 4 bases, and 4 bases lay outside the gene matches. Germline values: CDR1 SGHAT, CDR2 FQNNGV. CDR3 DNA sequence: TGTGCCAGCAGCTCCCGGACAGGGGTAGATACGCAGTATTTT. The encoded protein is CASSSRTGVDTQYF.

The V gene is TRBV25-1, the J gene TRBJ2-2; D is perhaps TRBD2 (5 bases). CDR3 size: 14 residues. V was trimmed by 1 base and J by 6 bases, leaving 9 bases between them. Per the germline V gene, CDR1 is MGHDK and CDR2 is SYGVNS. This chain's CDR3 is CASSELRVPGELFF. The CDR3 DNA sequence: TGTGCCAGCAGTGAATTGAGGGTCCCCGGGGAGCTGTTTTTT.

The chain employs TRBV2 and TRBJ1-4, with 9 bases that match TRBD1. This CDR3 spans 15 amino acids. Per germline, CDR1 SNHLY and CDR2 FYNNEI. V lost 6 bases to trimming and J lost 6 bases; unmatched junction nucleotides: 8. The CDR3 nucleotides are TGTGCCAGCAGCGCAACCGGGACAGGGCATGAAAAACTGTTTTTT. Amino acid sequence: CASSATGTGHEKLFF.

The chain combines TRBV9 with TRBJ2-5; TRBD1 agrees at 7 bases. The CDR3 covers 14 residues. Germline CDR1 SGDLS, CDR2 YYNGEE. J gave up 5 bases and V 4 bases, and 8 bases lay outside the gene matches. For the CDR3, the DNA is TGTGCCAGCAGCCCGACAGGGTCCGCTGAGACCCAGTACTTC. Translation gives CASSPTGSAETQYF.

The chain carries TRBV7-2 and TRBJ1-2; 10 bases are shared with TRBD1. V was pared by 3 bases and J by 4 bases, with 2 bases of the junction left unmatched. The CDR3 covers 14 residues. Germline CDR1 reads SGHTA; CDR2 reads FQGNSA. In DNA form, the CDR3 reads TGTGCCAGCAGCTTTGGACAGGGGGGCTATGGCTACACCTTC. This sequence encodes CASSFGQGGYGYTF. The full variable domain, in which reference TRBV7-2 and TRBJ1-2 provide the parts outside the CDR3, is GAGVSQSPSNKVTEKGKDVELRCDPISGHTALYWYRQSLGQGLEFLIYFQGNSAPDKSGLPSDRFSAERTGGSVSTLTIQRTQQEDSAVYLCASSFGQGGYGYTFGSGTRLTVV.

The V and J genes are TRBV7-9 and TRBJ2-1; 9 bases line up with TRBD2. The CDR3 covers 17 residues. Trimming at V came to 3 bases and at J to 5 bases, leaving 11 bases not matched to a gene. CDR1 SEHNR and CDR2 FQNEAQ come from the germline V gene (reference sequence). CDR3 bases: TGTGCCAGCAGCTTGAGGAGCGGGGGGCCCTACAACAATGAGCAGTTCTTC. Translated: CASSLRSGGPYNNEQFF.

The CDR3, as DNA: TGTGCCAGTAGTGTCAAGAATGACAGGGGTGGGCAGCCCCAGCATTTT. This translates into CASSVKNDRGGQPQHF. The chain joins TRBV19 to TRBJ1-5; 8 bases fit TRBD1. The CDR3 length is 16 residues. J lost 7 bases, V lost 5 bases, and 13 bases had no gene match. Germline assignment: CDR1 LNHDA and CDR2 SQIVND (reference sequence).

The chain couples TRBV6-5 to TRBJ1-6; D is possibly TRBD1 (5 bases). Germline loops: CDR1 MNHEY, CDR2 SVGAGI. CDR3 length: 15 residues. V was trimmed by 7 bases and J by 3 bases, leaving 13 bases between them. In nucleotides, the CDR3 is TGTGCCAGCAACCCGGGGGGACTCTATAATTCACCCCTCCACTTT. Translating gives CASNPGGLYNSPLHF.